The 18 T cell receptor beta chains listed next were all sequenced from one sample in a study of PD-L1 blockade in urothelial cancer. The repertoire was sequenced with immunoSEQ multiplex PCR; TCRdb's copy has only in-frame clones and lacks some. The data show roughly 100,000 clones, with approximately 86% seen just once and 2% to 3% held by the top ten. The sequences come from PBMCs, collected around atezolizumab (anti-PD-L1) treatment. The receptors were sampled from a man aged 45-65 years with urothelial cancer.

The J gene is TRBJ1-6, the V gene TRBV5-4; 7 bases map to TRBD1. Looked up from germline, CDR1 is SGHNT and CDR2 is YYREEE (reference sequence). The junction had 11 bases not matched to a gene; V was cut back by 4 bases and J by 10 bases. The CDR3 is 15 residues long. This CDR3 is CASSRSTGLQSPLHF. The CDR3 DNA is TGTGCCAGCAGCCGATCGACAGGGCTACAGTCACCCCTCCACTTT. The entire variable domain, with the rest obtained from reference TRBV5-4 and TRBJ1-6, is as follows: ETGVTQSPTHLIKTRGQQVTLRCSSQSGHNTVSWYQQALGQGPQFIFQYYREEENGRGNFPPRFSGLQFPNYSSELNVNALELDDSALYLCASSRSTGLQSPLHFGNGTRLTVT.

The chain uses TRBV19 and TRBJ2-7; 7 bases line up with TRBD2. J gave up 3 bases and V 1 base, and 6 bases lay outside the gene matches. Germline V gene sequence: CDR1 LNHDA, CDR2 SQIVND (reference sequence). The CDR3 sequence is 15 residues long. The CDR3 nucleotides are TGTGCCAGTAGTATAGGCGGCGGGGGAGTCTACGAGCAGTACTTC. Its protein product is CASSIGGGGVYEQYF.

The chain combines TRBV28 with TRBJ2-1; maybe TRBD1 (6 bases). V dropped 6 bases and J dropped 12 bases, with 24 bases sitting between them. Germline CDR1 reads MDHEN; CDR2 reads SYDVKM. The CDR3 spans 15 residues. The CDR3 protein is CASRRRQDGGQWQFF. The DNA of the CDR3 is TGTGCCAGCAGACGACGACAGGATGGAGGACAATGGCAGTTCTTC.

This chain joins TRBV11-2 and TRBJ2-1; 8 bases match TRBD2. The germline CDR1 and CDR2 sequences are SGHAT and FQNNGV. With 4 bases clipped from V and 3 bases from J, the junction kept 5 bases outside the gene matches. The CDR3 covers 15 residues. CDR3 loop: CASSSSLAGYNEQFF. The CDR3 nucleotides are TGTGCCAGCAGCTCGAGCCTAGCGGGCTACAATGAGCAGTTCTTC.

The chain links TRBV9 to TRBJ2-5, with 8 bases matching TRBD2. CDR3 length equals 16 residues. Germline V gene sequence: CDR1 SGDLS, CDR2 YYNGEE. The ends lost 4 bases at V and 5 bases at J; junction bases unmatched: 13. As DNA, the CDR3 is TGTGCCAGCAGCCCGCGGTCTGGCGGGAGGCAGGAGACCCAGTACTTC. This sequence encodes CASSPRSGGRQETQYF.

V is TRBV28 and J is TRBJ1-4, with 9 bases aligning to TRBD1. V shed 7 bases and J 10 bases; nucleotides not matched to a gene: 7. The CDR3 extends over 13 amino acids. Germline CDR1 and CDR2: MDHEN and SYDVKM. The CDR3 DNA follows: TGTGCCAGCAATACAGGGGGCTATTTAAAACTGTTTTTT. It codes for CASNTGGYLKLFF.

The chain carries TRBV19 and TRBJ2-3; 7 bases line up with TRBD1. With V trimmed by 5 bases and J by 1 base, 9 bases remained unmatched. CDR1 is LNHDA, CDR2 SQIVND, per germline (reference sequence). The CDR3 spans 16 residues. The CDR3 protein is CASSPGTAPGTDTQYF. The CDR3 bases are TGTGCCAGTAGTCCCGGGACAGCGCCAGGCACAGATACGCAGTATTTT.

This clone was found a few times. The rearrangement uses TRBV11-3 and TRBJ2-2; D is unclear. The CDR3 loop spans 13 amino acids. Germline V CDR1 and CDR2: SGHNT, YENEEA. The V and J ends lost 2 bases and 4 bases respectively, with 5 bases between them. CDR3 DNA: TGTGCCAGCAGCTTACTTCGCACCGGGGAGCTGTTTTTT. Its translation: CASSLLRTGELFF.

The V and J genes are TRBV9 and TRBJ1-3, with 10 bases aligning to TRBD1. Germline CDR1 reads SGDLS; CDR2 reads YYNGEE. The CDR3 extends over 17 amino acids. V lost 5 bases, J lost 4 bases, and 12 bases stayed unmatched. The CDR3: CASSLRDRGVEGNTIYF. The CDR3 nucleotides are TGTGCCAGCAGTCTCCGGGACAGGGGAGTGGAGGGAAACACCATATATTTT. Full variable domain (outside the CDR3, taken from reference TRBV9 and TRBJ1-3): DSGVTQTPKHLITATGQRVTLRCSPRSGDLSVYWYQQSLDQGLQFLIQYYNGEERAKGNILERFSAQQFPDLHSELNLSSLELGDSALYFCASSLRDRGVEGNTIYFGEGSWLTVV.

This clone was observed a handful of times. The CDR3 loop reads CASSISGGVKSYEQYF. In DNA form, the CDR3 reads TGTGCCAGTAGTATCTCAGGGGGCGTAAAGTCCTACGAGCAGTACTTC. The chain has TRBV19 and TRBJ2-7, with 8 bases matching TRBD1. Looked up from germline, CDR1 is LNHDA and CDR2 is SQIVND (reference sequence). The junction had 8 bases not matched to a gene; V was cut back by 3 bases and J by 1 base. The CDR3 is 16 residues long.

The rearrangement uses TRBV5-1 and TRBJ2-1; TRBD1 matches 9 bases. The CDR3 has 13 amino acids. CDR1 is SGHRS and CDR2 is YFSETQ in the germline V gene. V was pared by 4 bases and J by 12 bases, with 8 bases of the junction left unmatched. The CDR3 sequence: CASSQTGGRGQFF. CDR3 bases: TGCGCCAGCAGCCAGACAGGGGGTAGGGGGCAGTTCTTC.

The gene calls are TRBV7-9 and TRBJ1-2; D not certain. V lost 4 bases to trimming and J lost 4 bases, with 7 bases between them. The CDR3 covers 12 residues. Germline CDR1 SEHNR, CDR2 FQNEAQ (reference sequence). Here the CDR3 reads CASSSPSYGYTF. For the CDR3, the DNA is TGTGCCAGCAGCTCCCCCAGCTATGGCTACACCTTC.

The V call is TRBV11-2, the J call TRBJ1-3; D is possibly TRBD1 (5 bases). V gave up 1 base and J gave up 6 bases, with 13 bases separating them. The CDR3 consists of 15 residues. CDR1 is SGHAT and CDR2 is FQNNGV in the germline V gene. CDR3 DNA: TGTGCCAGCAGCTTAGTTAGCGGAGGACAAAACACCATATATTTT. Amino acids: CASSLVSGGQNTIYF.

The J gene is TRBJ1-4, the V gene TRBV7-6, with D possibly TRBD1 on 6 matching bases. The CDR3 length is 15 residues. Germline CDR1 and CDR2: SGHVS and FNYEAQ. Trimming removed 5 bases from V and 8 bases from J, with 18 bases in between. The CDR3 DNA reads TGTGCCAGCAGCCCTAATCAGGGGAAGGGGGAAAAACTGTTTTTT. This sequence encodes CASSPNQGKGEKLFF. The full variable domain, its missing parts supplied by reference TRBV7-6 and TRBJ1-4, is GAGVSQSPRYKVTKRGQDVALRCDPISGHVSLYWYRQALGQGPEFLTYFNYEAQQDKSGLPNDRFSAERPEGSISTLTIQRTEQRDSAMYRCASSPNQGKGEKLFFGSGTQLSVL.

The chain joins TRBV28 to TRBJ1-5; D uncertain. Germline assignment: CDR1 MDHEN and CDR2 SYDVKM. Trimming pared 5 bases from V and 1 base from J, leaving 21 bases between. The CDR3 is 18 residues long. For the CDR3, the DNA is TGTGCCAGCAGTATTACGCGGGGTTCGGCGGGGAGCAATCAGCCCCAGCATTTT. It specifies CASSITRGSAGSNQPQHF.

The J gene is TRBJ2-3, the V gene TRBV7-9, with 10 nucleotides matching TRBD2. In germline, CDR1 is SEHNR, CDR2 FQNEAQ (reference sequence). J lost 4 bases, V lost 4 bases, and 11 bases had no gene match. The CDR3 consists of 17 residues. The CDR3 DNA reads as TGTGCCAGCAGCTACCCTGCGGCTAGCGGGAGTTCAGATACGCAGTATTTT. Protein: CASSYPAASGSSDTQYF.

The chain employs TRBV19 and TRBJ1-5, with 9 bases matching TRBD1. V lost 4 bases to trimming and J lost 7 bases; unmatched junction nucleotides: 8. CDR1 and CDR2 (germline): LNHDA, SQIVND (reference sequence). CDR3 length: 15 residues. CDR3 sequence reads: CASSSTGGGRQPQHF. The CDR3, as DNA: TGTGCCAGTAGTAGCACAGGGGGCGGCCGGCAGCCCCAGCATTTT.

The gene calls are TRBV6-1 and TRBJ2-7; D is perhaps TRBD1 (6 bases). The V end lost 4 bases, the J end lost 5 bases, and 12 bases lay between the germline ends. The CDR3 runs 13 residues. Germline CDR1 is MNHNS and CDR2 is SASEGT. Here the CDR3 DNA reads TGTGCCAGCAGTGGCCAGGGGCTTGACGAGCAGTACTTC. Protein: CASSGQGLDEQYF.